This TCR beta chain was sequenced during a study of shared clonotypes between healthy human individuals. Using immunoSEQ multiplex PCR, the repertoire was profiled, and TCRdb retains in-frame clones only, with some absent. Of about 2.1 million clones listed, 85% to 95% are singletons. Cells designated naive CD8 were CD45RO-negative and were positively selected for CCR7, with terminally differentiated effector memory CD45RA+ cells excluded. Germline CDR1 and CDR2: SGDLS and YYNGEE. The CDR3 runs to 12 residues. Trimming cost V 3 bases and J 13 bases, with 13 bases left between them. This clone occurred once.

This chain links TRBV9 with TRBJ1-4; weak D call: TRBD1 (5 bases). Source material: naive CD8+ T cells from PBMCs. The sequence came from a man in his late teens or twenties in good health. Some clones in this sample may be carry-over from other donors' samples. CDR3 amino acids: CASSASGRRLFF. In nucleotides, the CDR3 is TGTGCCAGCAGCGCCTCAGGGAGGCGACTGTTTTTT.